This T cell receptor (beta chain) was identified during a study of blood T cell repertoires in COVID-19. Study-level background: COVID-19 samples collected from the United States, Italy and Spain covered acute and convalescent phases.

V was shortened by 2 bases and J by 1 base, with 9 bases between the two germline ends. Germline loops: CDR1 SGHRS, CDR2 YFSETQ. This CDR3 is built from 15 residues. Using immunoSEQ multiplex PCR, the repertoire was profiled, and TCRdb retains in-frame clones only, with some absent. Among 100,000 or so clones listed, less than 80% were seen once. The rearrangement links TRBV5-1 to TRBJ2-2; weak D call: TRBD2 (6 bases). The sequencing sample was made of peripheral blood. The receptor's source is a man aged 70 or older with active or convalescent COVID-19. CDR3 in amino acids: CASSFFGRNTGELFF. The CDR3 DNA reads TGCGCCAGCAGCTTTTTCGGGAGGAACACCGGGGAGCTGTTTTTT.